The sequence of this T cell receptor (beta chain) was determined in a study of blood T cell repertoires in COVID-19. At the level of the study: The cDNA or gDNA used as material had been derived from T cells, B-cell-depleted T cells, or PBMCs.

V lost 0 bases to trimming and J lost 3 bases, with 9 bases between them. The CDR3 extends over 14 amino acids. The germline gives CDR1 SGHAT, CDR2 FQNNGV. In the source study's methods: Estimation of nucleated cell counts relied on the amplification of reference gene primers. TCRdb's table, derived via immunoSEQ multiplex PCR, lists solely in-frame clones and lacks some. Clone size and V and J calls were adopted from that table, with D and trimming inferred from the DNA. The table records tens of thousands of clones, about three quarters of them present only once. This clone has a handful of counts. The clonotype originates from a human donor in a cohort sampled during active COVID-19. This chain uses TRBV11-2 with TRBJ2-7; D perhaps matches TRBD2 (6 bases). Sequences were obtained from peripheral blood. CDR3 in amino acids: CASSLDLAYYEQYF. In nucleotides, the CDR3 is TGTGCCAGCAGCTTAGACCTAGCGTACTACGAGCAGTACTTC.